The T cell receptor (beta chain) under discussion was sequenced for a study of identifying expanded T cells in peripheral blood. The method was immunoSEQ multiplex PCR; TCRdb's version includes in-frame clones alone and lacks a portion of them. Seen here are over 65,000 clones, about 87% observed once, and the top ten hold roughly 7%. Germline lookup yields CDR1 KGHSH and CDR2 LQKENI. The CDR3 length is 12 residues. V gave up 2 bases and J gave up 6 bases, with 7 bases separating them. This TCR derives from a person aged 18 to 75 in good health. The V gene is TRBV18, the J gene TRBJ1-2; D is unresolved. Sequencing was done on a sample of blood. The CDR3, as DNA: TGTGCCAGCTCACCAGACTTAAATGGCTACACCTTC. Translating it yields CASSPDLNGYTF.